This is a list of T cell receptor beta chains from one sample in a study of shared clonotypes between healthy human individuals. Data came from immunoSEQ multiplex PCR; TCRdb stores just in-frame clones and leaves some out. The sample consists of about 680,000 clones, 92% of them appearing once. The sample was naive CD8+ T cells sorted from blood. These receptor sequences come from a young man in good health. The CDR3 runs from the conserved cysteine through the conserved F or W. D genes are given only for firm matches. The size of a clone is reported for some rows only, either as once, few or many, or as a class for expanded clones.

J gene: TRBJ2-7; V gene: TRBV7-2; clone size: .; D gene: .; CDR3 DNA: TGTGCCAGCAGCTTAGTGCACCCGGTGGGAGCCTACGAGCAGTACTTC; CDR3 protein: CASSLVHPVGAYEQYF
J gene: TRBJ2-3; V gene: TRBV10-1; clone size: .; D gene: TRBD2; CDR3 DNA: TGCGCCAGCAGTGAGTCTTTAGCGGGACGCACAGATACGCAGTATTTT; CDR3 protein: CASSESLAGRTDTQYF
J gene: TRBJ2-7; V gene: TRBV15; clone size: .; D gene: .; CDR3 DNA: TGTGCCACCAGCAGAGATGGGCTCTCCTACGAGCAGTACTTC; CDR3 protein: CATSRDGLSYEQYF
J gene: TRBJ2-1; V gene: TRBV6-5; clone size: .; D gene: TRBD2; CDR3 DNA: TGTGCCAGCACTTTAGCGGGGAATGAGCAGTTCTTC; CDR3 protein: CASTLAGNEQFF
J gene: TRBJ2-6; V gene: TRBV28; clone size: few; D gene: .; CDR3 DNA: TGTGCCAGCAGTTTGATGATCTTTCCCACTGGGGCCAACGTCCTGACTTTC; CDR3 protein: CASSLMIFPTGANVLTF
J gene: TRBJ2-7; V gene: TRBV7-2; clone size: .; D gene: .; CDR3 DNA: TGTGCCAGCAGTTCTCTCACGGGACACGACTCCTACGAGCAGTACTTC; CDR3 protein: CASSSLTGHDSYEQYF
J gene: TRBJ1-6; V gene: TRBV2; clone size: .; D gene: .; CDR3 DNA: TGTGCCGCCCTGGGGCCACCCCTCCACTTT; CDR3 protein: CAALGPPLHF
J gene: TRBJ2-2; V gene: TRBV7-8; clone size: .; D gene: .; CDR3 DNA: TGTGCCAGCAGCCTAACGCGGGGGAACACCGGGGAGCTGTTTTTT; CDR3 protein: CASSLTRGNTGELFF
J gene: TRBJ2-5; V gene: TRBV2; clone size: .; D gene: .; CDR3 DNA: TGTGCCAGTAGTGGTGGCCGCTACTACTTC; CDR3 protein: CASSGGRYYF
J gene: TRBJ1-4; V gene: TRBV28; clone size: .; D gene: TRBD1; CDR3 DNA: TGTGCCAGCAGTGAAATCACAGGGGGCGTGGCTGAAAAACTGTTTTTT; CDR3 protein: CASSEITGGVAEKLFF
J gene: TRBJ2-1; V gene: TRBV5-4; clone size: once; D gene: .; CDR3 DNA: TGTGCCAGCAGCTTGGCCCAACCGTTTTACAATGAGCAGTTCTTC; CDR3 protein: CASSLAQPFYNEQFF
J gene: TRBJ2-7; V gene: TRBV9; clone size: once; D gene: TRBD2; CDR3 DNA: TGTGCCAGCAGCGTAGCGGGGACTAGCGGGAGCCCCAGCTCCTACGAGCAGTACTTC; CDR3 protein: CASSVAGTSGSPSSYEQYF
J gene: TRBJ2-3; V gene: TRBV7-3; clone size: .; D gene: TRBD2; CDR3 DNA: TGTGCCAGCAGCCCCACGCTAGCGGGGTCCTCGACAGATACGCAGTATTTT; CDR3 protein: CASSPTLAGSSTDTQYF
J gene: TRBJ2-3; V gene: TRBV4-3; clone size: .; D gene: TRBD2; CDR3 DNA: TGCGCCAGCAGCCAAGATTATGGGGCGAGGGCGGGGGGCACAGATACGCAGTATTTT; CDR3 protein: CASSQDYGARAGGTDTQYF
J gene: TRBJ2-3; V gene: TRBV28; clone size: .; D gene: .; CDR3 DNA: TGTGCCAGCGTTGAGGACCTCCTCTCTAGCACAGATACGCAGTATTTT; CDR3 protein: CASVEDLLSSTDTQYF
J gene: TRBJ2-1; V gene: TRBV14; clone size: .; D gene: .; CDR3 DNA: TGTGCCAGCAGCCAAGACAGGATTTGGCATGAGCAGTTCTTC; CDR3 protein: CASSQDRIWHEQFF
J gene: TRBJ1-5; V gene: TRBV27; clone size: .; D gene: .; CDR3 DNA: TGTGCCAGCAGTTTACTCGGGGATTTGGAGCCCCAGCATTTT; CDR3 protein: CASSLLGDLEPQHF
J gene: TRBJ2-1; V gene: TRBV7-6; clone size: .; D gene: .; CDR3 DNA: TGTGCCAGCAGCTTAGAACCTAGCGACAATGAGCAGTTCTTC; CDR3 protein: CASSLEPSDNEQFF
J gene: TRBJ2-3; V gene: TRBV5-6; clone size: .; D gene: TRBD1; CDR3 DNA: TGTGCCAGCAGAAGAAGACAGGGTAGAACAGATACGCAGTATTTT; CDR3 protein: CASRRRQGRTDTQYF
J gene: TRBJ2-7; V gene: TRBV19; clone size: .; D gene: .; CDR3 DNA: TGTGCCAGTAGTATAAATTTCGCGGGCGACGAGCAGTACTTC; CDR3 protein: CASSINFAGDEQYF
J gene: TRBJ2-6; V gene: TRBV5-4; clone size: .; D gene: TRBD1; CDR3 DNA: TGTGCCAGCAGCGCCCTTGGACAGGGCCACTCTGGGGCCAACGTCCTGACTTTC; CDR3 protein: CASSALGQGHSGANVLTF
J gene: TRBJ2-7; V gene: TRBV11-2; clone size: .; D gene: .; CDR3 DNA: TGTGCCAGCAGCTTTCACGTCGGTGGAAACTACGAGCAGTACTTC; CDR3 protein: CASSFHVGGNYEQYF
J gene: TRBJ2-7; V gene: TRBV5-6; clone size: .; D gene: .; CDR3 DNA: TGTGCCAGCAGCTTGGACAGAGACTACGAGCAGTACTTC; CDR3 protein: CASSLDRDYEQYF
J gene: TRBJ1-1; V gene: TRBV7-9; clone size: .; D gene: .; CDR3 DNA: TGTGCCAGCAGCGACCGACAGGTCCGGGGGACTGAAGCTTTCTTT; CDR3 protein: CASSDRQVRGTEAFF
J gene: TRBJ2-7; V gene: TRBV5-6; clone size: .; D gene: .; CDR3 DNA: TGTGCCAGCAGCTTGGTCACAGTTTCCTACGAGCAGTACTTC; CDR3 protein: CASSLVTVSYEQYF
J gene: TRBJ2-1; V gene: TRBV15; clone size: few; D gene: TRBD2; CDR3 DNA: TGTGCCACCAGCAGAGAACCGAGCGGGAGAGGGGTCCGGAATGAGCAGTTCTTC; CDR3 protein: CATSREPSGRGVRNEQFF
J gene: TRBJ2-1; V gene: TRBV11-2; clone size: .; D gene: TRBD1; CDR3 DNA: TGTGCCAGCAGCTTGCCAGGACAGGGTTTGAATGAGCAGTTCTTC; CDR3 protein: CASSLPGQGLNEQFF
J gene: TRBJ2-2; V gene: TRBV9; clone size: .; D gene: .; CDR3 DNA: TGTGCCAGCAGCGGAAGTTTATATCAAACCGGGGAGCTGTTTTTT; CDR3 protein: CASSGSLYQTGELFF
J gene: TRBJ2-2; V gene: TRBV27; clone size: .; D gene: TRBD2; CDR3 DNA: TGTGCCAGCTTAGGGCGGGAGGGTCCGAACACCGGGGAGCTGTTTTTT; CDR3 protein: CASLGREGPNTGELFF
J gene: TRBJ1-2; V gene: TRBV29-1; clone size: .; D gene: .; CDR3 DNA: TGCAGCGTCCTGGGGGGACGGACGGGGCTTAACTATGGCTACACCTTC; CDR3 protein: CSVLGGRTGLNYGYTF
J gene: TRBJ2-1; V gene: TRBV7-2; clone size: .; D gene: .; CDR3 DNA: TGTGCCAGCGAAATAGGGCCGAACAATGAGCAGTTCTTC; CDR3 protein: CASEIGPNNEQFF
J gene: TRBJ2-1; V gene: TRBV5-8; clone size: .; D gene: .; CDR3 DNA: TGTGCCAGCAGCTGGAGACGTAATTTAAGGCATGAGCAGTTCTTC; CDR3 protein: CASSWRRNLRHEQFF
J gene: TRBJ2-1; V gene: TRBV7-9; clone size: .; D gene: .; CDR3 DNA: TGTGCCAGCAGCTTAGGTGGGAAATCCTACAATGAGCAGTTCTTC; CDR3 protein: CASSLGGKSYNEQFF
J gene: TRBJ1-5; V gene: TRBV11-2; clone size: once; D gene: .; CDR3 DNA: TGTGCCAGCAGCTTGGGGATGAGAAGTGGCAGAAATCAGCCCCAGCATTTT; CDR3 protein: CASSLGMRSGRNQPQHF